This TCR beta chain appears in the sequencing data of a study of Graves' ophthalmopathy and Graves' hyperthyroidism. Researchers took RNA transcripts and amplified TCR beta CDR3 regions from them. The authors performed first-round RT-PCR with HTBI primers and then a second-round multiplex PCR. TCRdb used MiXCR to reprocess the multiplex PCR reads, holding one entry per CDR3 protein. The profile shows 600,000 to 700,000 distinct CDR3 sequences, about two fifths of them singletons. The CDR3 consists of 13 residues. In germline, CDR1 is SQVTM, CDR2 ANQGSEA. With V trimmed by 8 bases and J by 2 bases, 3 bases remained unmatched.

The source material was peripheral blood. The chain couples TRBV29-1 to TRBJ2-6; 7 bases line up with TRBD1. The sequence was obtained from an adult man with Graves' ophthalmopathy. CDR3 bases: TGCAGCTTGACAGGGCCTGGGGCCAACGTCCTGACTTTC. It is translated as CSLTGPGANVLTF.